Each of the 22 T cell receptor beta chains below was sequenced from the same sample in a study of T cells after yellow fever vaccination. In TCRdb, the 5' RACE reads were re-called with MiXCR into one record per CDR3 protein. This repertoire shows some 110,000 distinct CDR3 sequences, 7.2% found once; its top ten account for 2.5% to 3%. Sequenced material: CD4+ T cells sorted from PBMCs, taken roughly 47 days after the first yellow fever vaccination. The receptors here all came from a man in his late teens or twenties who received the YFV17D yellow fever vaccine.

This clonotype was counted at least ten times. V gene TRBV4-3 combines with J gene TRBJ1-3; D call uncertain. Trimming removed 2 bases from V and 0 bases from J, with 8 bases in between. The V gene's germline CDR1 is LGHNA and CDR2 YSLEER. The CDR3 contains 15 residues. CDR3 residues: CASSQLQFSGNTIYF. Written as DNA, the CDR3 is TGCGCCAGCAGCCAACTACAGTTCTCTGGAAACACCATATATTTT.

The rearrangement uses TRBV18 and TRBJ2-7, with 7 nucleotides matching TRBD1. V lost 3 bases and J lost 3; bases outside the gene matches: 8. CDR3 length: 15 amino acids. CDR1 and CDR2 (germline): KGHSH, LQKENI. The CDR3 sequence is CASSPNGQALYEQYF. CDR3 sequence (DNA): TGTGCCAGCTCACCCAACGGACAGGCACTCTACGAGCAGTACTTC.

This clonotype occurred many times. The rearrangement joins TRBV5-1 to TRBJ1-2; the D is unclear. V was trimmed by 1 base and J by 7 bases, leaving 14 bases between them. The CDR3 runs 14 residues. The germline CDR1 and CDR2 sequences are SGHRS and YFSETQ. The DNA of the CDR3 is TGCGCCAGCAGCTTGCTATTGGACCGGGGTGGCTACACCTTC. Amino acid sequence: CASSLLLDRGGYTF.

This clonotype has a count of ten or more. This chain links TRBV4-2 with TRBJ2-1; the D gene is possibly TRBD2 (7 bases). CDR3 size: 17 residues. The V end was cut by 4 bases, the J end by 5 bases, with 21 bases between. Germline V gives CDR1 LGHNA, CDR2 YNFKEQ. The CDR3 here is CASSPGRMGGADNEQFF. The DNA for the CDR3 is TGTGCCAGCAGCCCAGGCAGGATGGGGGGGGCCGACAATGAGCAGTTCTTC.

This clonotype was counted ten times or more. The chain's CDR3 is CASSLSGQGFEQYV. DNA for the CDR3: TGTGCCAGCAGTTTATCAGGACAAGGCTTCGAGCAGTACGTC. The chain combines TRBV28 with TRBJ2-7, with a weak D call TRBD1 (5 bases). The CDR3 runs 14 residues. Germline assignment: CDR1 MDHEN and CDR2 SYDVKM. V dropped 1 base and J dropped 6 bases, with 13 bases sitting between them.

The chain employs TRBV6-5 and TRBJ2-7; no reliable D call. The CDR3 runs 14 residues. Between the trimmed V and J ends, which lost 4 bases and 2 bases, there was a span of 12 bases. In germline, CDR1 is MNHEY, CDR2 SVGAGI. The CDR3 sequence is CASSSLTSTYEQYV. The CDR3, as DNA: TGTGCCAGCAGTTCTTTGACGAGCACCTACGAGCAGTACGTC.

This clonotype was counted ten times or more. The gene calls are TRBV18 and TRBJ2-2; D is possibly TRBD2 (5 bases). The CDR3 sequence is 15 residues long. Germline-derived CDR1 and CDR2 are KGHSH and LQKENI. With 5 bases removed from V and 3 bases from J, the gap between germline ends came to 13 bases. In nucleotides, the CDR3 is TGTGCCAGCTCAAAGTGGGAGACGGACACCGGGGAGCTGTTTTTT. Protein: CASSKWETDTGELFF.

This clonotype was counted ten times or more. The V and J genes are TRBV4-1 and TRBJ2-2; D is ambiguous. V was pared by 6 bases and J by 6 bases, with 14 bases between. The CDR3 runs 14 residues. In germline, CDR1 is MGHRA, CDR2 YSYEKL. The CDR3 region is CASRGVLRSGELFF. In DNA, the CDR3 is TGCGCCAGCAGGGGCGTCCTGAGGTCCGGGGAGCTGTTTTTT.

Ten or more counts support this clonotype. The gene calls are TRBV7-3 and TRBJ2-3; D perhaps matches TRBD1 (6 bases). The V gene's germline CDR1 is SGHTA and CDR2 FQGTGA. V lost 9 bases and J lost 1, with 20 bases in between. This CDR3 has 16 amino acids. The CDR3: CASTGYGTYGTDTQYF. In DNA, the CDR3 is TGTGCCAGTACAGGGTACGGGACCTACGGCACAGATACGCAGTATTTT.

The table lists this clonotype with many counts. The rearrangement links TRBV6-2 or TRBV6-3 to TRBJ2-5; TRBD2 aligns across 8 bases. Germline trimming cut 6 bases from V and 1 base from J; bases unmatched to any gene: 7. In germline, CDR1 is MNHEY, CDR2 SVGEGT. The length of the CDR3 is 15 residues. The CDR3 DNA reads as TGTGCCAGCAGGAGATTTAGCGGGGTCCAAGAGACCCAGTACTTC. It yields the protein CASRRFSGVQETQYF.

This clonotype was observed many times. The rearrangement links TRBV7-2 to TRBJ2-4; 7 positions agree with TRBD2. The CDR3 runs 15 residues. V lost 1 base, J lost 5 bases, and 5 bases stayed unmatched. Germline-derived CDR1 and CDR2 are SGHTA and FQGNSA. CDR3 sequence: CASSLVGGGQNIQYF. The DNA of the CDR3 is TGTGCCAGCAGCTTAGTCGGGGGAGGGCAAAACATTCAGTACTTC.

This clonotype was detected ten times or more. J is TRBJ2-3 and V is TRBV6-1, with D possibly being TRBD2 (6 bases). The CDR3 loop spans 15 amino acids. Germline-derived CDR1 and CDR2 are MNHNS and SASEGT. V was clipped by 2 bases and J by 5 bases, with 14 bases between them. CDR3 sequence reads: CASSERGGVGDTQYF. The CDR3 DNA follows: TGTGCCAGCAGTGAAAGAGGCGGGGTCGGAGATACGCAGTATTTT.

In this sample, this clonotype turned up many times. The CDR3 loop is CAIDRGGYEQYF. The DNA of the CDR3 is TGTGCCATTGACAGGGGCGGATACGAGCAGTACTTC. The V and J genes are TRBV10-3 and TRBJ2-7; 8 positions match TRBD1. Germline V gives CDR1 ENHRY, CDR2 SYGVKD. The length of the CDR3 is 12 residues. V lost 9 bases, J lost 4 bases, and 5 bases stayed unmatched.

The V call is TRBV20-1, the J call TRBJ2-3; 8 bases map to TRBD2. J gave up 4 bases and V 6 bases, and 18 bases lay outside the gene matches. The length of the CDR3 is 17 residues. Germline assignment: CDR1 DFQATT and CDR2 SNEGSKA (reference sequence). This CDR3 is CSALSPSSGGPSDTQYF. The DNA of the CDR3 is TGCAGTGCCTTATCCCCGTCGTCGGGGGGGCCGTCAGATACGCAGTATTTT.

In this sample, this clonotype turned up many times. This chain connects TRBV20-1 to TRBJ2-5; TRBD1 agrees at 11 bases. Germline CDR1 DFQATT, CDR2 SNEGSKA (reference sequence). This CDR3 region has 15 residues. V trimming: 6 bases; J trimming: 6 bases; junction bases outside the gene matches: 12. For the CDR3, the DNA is TGCAGTGCGCCCACGCCGGGACAGGGGGGGAAGACCCAGTACTTC. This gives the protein CSAPTPGQGGKTQYF.

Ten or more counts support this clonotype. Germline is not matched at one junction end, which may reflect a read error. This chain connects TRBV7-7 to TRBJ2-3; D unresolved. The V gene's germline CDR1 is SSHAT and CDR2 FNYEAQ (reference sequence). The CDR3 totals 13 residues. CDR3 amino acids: CASSLGVGDTQYF. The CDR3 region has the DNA TGTGCTAGCAGCCTTGGGGTGGGAGATACGCAGTATTTT.

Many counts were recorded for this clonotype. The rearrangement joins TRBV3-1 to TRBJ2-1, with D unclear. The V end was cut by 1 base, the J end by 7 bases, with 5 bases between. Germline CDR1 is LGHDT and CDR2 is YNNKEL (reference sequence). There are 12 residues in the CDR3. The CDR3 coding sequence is TGTGCCAGCAGCCAAGGCGGAAATGAGCAGTTCTTC. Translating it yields CASSQGGNEQFF.

CDR3 nucleotide sequence: TGCGCCAGCAGCCAAGAAGCAGGCGCGAACACCGGGGAGCTGTTTTTT. Amino acids: CASSQEAGANTGELFF. This sequence joins TRBV4-3 and TRBJ2-2; D ambiguous. The CDR3 consists of 16 residues. Germline loops: CDR1 LGHNA, CDR2 YSLEER. With 0 bases removed from V and 0 bases from J, the gap between germline ends came to 8 bases.

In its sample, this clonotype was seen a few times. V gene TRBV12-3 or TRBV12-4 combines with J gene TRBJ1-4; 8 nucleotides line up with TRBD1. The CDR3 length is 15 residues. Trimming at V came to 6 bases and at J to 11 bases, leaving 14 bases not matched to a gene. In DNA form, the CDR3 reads TGTGCCAGCAGCCCGGGGGACAGGCCGGGTATCAAACTGTTTTTT. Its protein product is CASSPGDRPGIKLFF.

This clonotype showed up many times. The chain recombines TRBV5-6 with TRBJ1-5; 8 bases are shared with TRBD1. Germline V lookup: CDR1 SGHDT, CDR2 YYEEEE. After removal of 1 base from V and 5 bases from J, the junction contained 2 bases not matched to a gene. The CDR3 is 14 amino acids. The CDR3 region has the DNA TGTGCCAGCAGCTTGTCAGGGGGCGATCAGCCCCAGCATTTT. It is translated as CASSLSGGDQPQHF.

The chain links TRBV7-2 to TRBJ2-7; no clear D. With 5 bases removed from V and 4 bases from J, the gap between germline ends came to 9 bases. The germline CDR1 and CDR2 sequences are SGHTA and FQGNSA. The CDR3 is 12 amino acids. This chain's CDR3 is CASSRTGYEQYF. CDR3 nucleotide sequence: TGTGCCAGCAGCCGGACCGGTTACGAGCAGTACTTC.

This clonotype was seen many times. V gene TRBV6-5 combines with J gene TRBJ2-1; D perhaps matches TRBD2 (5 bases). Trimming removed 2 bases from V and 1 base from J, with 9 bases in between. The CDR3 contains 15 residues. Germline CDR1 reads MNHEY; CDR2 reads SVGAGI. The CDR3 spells CASSYGGLSYNEQFF. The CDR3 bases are TGTGCCAGCAGTTACGGCGGGCTTTCCTACAATGAGCAGTTCTTC.